This is a list of T cell receptor beta chains from one sample in a study of beta chain features in type 1 diabetes. The repertoire was sequenced with immunoSEQ multiplex PCR; TCRdb's copy has only in-frame clones and lacks some. The data hold around 150,000 clones, with 63% observed a single time. Sequencing was performed on naive CD4+ T cells from blood. All receptors come from a man aged 30-40 years with type 1 diabetes. Both conserved end residues are trimmed from each CDR3.

v_gene: TRBV25-1
CDR3aa: ASSERTHEQY

v_gene: TRBV4-1
CDR3aa: ASSQDGMDSPLH

v_gene: TRBV30
CDR3aa: AWRVGTMGYT

v_gene: TRBV7-2
CDR3aa: ASSLVATGTDTQY

v_gene: TRBV29-1
CDR3aa: SVLTGAARGEQY

v_gene: TRBV20-1
CDR3aa: SASSANEQF

v_gene: TRBV7-2
CDR3aa: ASSFSSGRTDTQY

v_gene: TRBV15
CDR3aa: ATSRDRTTLEQY

v_gene: TRBV2
CDR3aa: ASRLENNEQF

v_gene: TRBV6-5
CDR3aa: ASRHIYEQY

v_gene: TRBV30
CDR3aa: AWSMDRWGETQY

v_gene: TRBV30
CDR3aa: AWATGTEGTGELF

v_gene: TRBV7-2
CDR3aa: ASSLGASPELETQY

v_gene: TRBV13
CDR3aa: ASTETGPTDTQY

v_gene: TRBV7-7
CDR3aa: ASSLSVGETQY

v_gene: TRBV29-1
CDR3aa: SVARPAETQY

v_gene: TRBV7-2
CDR3aa: ASSQIRGYTQY

v_gene: TRBV29-1
CDR3aa: SVCRTDQETQY

v_gene: TRBV30
CDR3aa: AWTQWGGSGYT

v_gene: TRBV4-1
CDR3aa: ASSAQGAHEGNQPQH

v_gene: TRBV6-5
CDR3aa: ASKDRVKNIQY

v_gene: TRBV30
CDR3aa: AWSTGFQPQH

v_gene: TRBV7-2
CDR3aa: ASSLGLAGAQHEQF

v_gene: TRBV7-2
CDR3aa: ASRDDKQTQY

v_gene: TRBV7-2
CDR3aa: ASSPRAGYNEQF

v_gene: TRBV9
CDR3aa: ASSVVGTAANTGELF

v_gene: TRBV9
CDR3aa: ASSPTGSYNEQF

v_gene: TRBV15
CDR3aa: ATSRYLDRGTF

v_gene: TRBV5-1
CDR3aa: ASATTGVSTDTQY

v_gene: TRBV7-2
CDR3aa: ASSFSTDTQY

v_gene: TRBV14
CDR3aa: ASNQGVTDTQY

v_gene: TRBV9
CDR3aa: ASSVAGGSTDTQY

v_gene: TRBV10-3
CDR3aa: AILDADTQY

v_gene: TRBV4-2
CDR3aa: ASSQDGNSYNEQF

v_gene: TRBV7-9
CDR3aa: ASSLGSGGPPTQY

v_gene: TRBV10-3
CDR3aa: AISPGQGAHGYT

v_gene: TRBV4-3
CDR3aa: ASRDRGPGHYNEQF

v_gene: TRBV20-1
CDR3aa: SASHRDTQY

v_gene: TRBV2
CDR3aa: ASSVRGLADYNEQF

v_gene: TRBV25-1
CDR3aa: ASSAAAGNIQY

v_gene: TRBV30
CDR3aa: AWSPSGDLTDTQY

v_gene: TRBV30
CDR3aa: AGEVRGTDTQY

v_gene: TRBV29-1
CDR3aa: SAGRDANYEQY